This T cell receptor beta chain was identified during a study of cytomegalovirus exposure and HLA in healthy donors. The J segment lost 0 bases and the V segment lost 4 bases, leaving 7 bases of the junction unmatched. This CDR3 spans 18 amino acids. CDR1 and CDR2 (germline): LNHDA, SQIVND (reference sequence). The PCR made use of 60 Vbeta and 13 Jbeta primers. Only in-frame clones appear in the TCRdb table, and some are missing; sequencing was by immunoSEQ multiplex PCR. The sample records approximately 190,000 clones, roughly 80% being singletons. Sample: PBMCs. The chain recombines TRBV19 with TRBJ2-3, with TRBD2 identical over 13 bases. The TCR sequence derives from a man aged 50 to 59 in good health and CMV-seronegative. CDR3 DNA: TGTGCCAGTAGTACCCCCGGGACTAGCGGGGAGAGCACAGATACGCAGTATTTT. As protein: CASSTPGTSGESTDTQYF.